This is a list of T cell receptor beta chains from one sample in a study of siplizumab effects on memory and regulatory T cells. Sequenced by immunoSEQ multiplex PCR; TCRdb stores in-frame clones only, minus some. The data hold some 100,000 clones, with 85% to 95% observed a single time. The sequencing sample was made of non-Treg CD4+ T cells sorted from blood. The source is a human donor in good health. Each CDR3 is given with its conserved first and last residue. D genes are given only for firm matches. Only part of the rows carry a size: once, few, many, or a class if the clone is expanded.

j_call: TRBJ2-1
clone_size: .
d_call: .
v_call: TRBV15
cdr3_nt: TGTGCCACCAGCAGAGGTCAGACCTTCCAAGGGAACAATGAGCAGTTCTTC
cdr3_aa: CATSRGQTFQGNNEQFF

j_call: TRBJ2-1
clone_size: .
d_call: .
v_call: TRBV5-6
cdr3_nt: TGTGCCAGCAGCTTGGTGGGGGGGCAGTTCTTC
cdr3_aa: CASSLVGGQFF

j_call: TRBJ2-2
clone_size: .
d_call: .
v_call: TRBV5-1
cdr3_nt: TGCGCCAGCAGCCGGCTAGCGCCGAACACCGGGGAGCTGTTTTTT
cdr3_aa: CASSRLAPNTGELFF

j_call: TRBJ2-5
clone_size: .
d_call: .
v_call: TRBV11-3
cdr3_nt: TGTGCCAGCAGCTTAGGCTACGGCAAGGGGGGTACCCAGTACTTC
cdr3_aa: CASSLGYGKGGTQYF

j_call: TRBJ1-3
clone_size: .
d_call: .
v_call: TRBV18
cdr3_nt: TGTGCCAGCTCACCATCTTCCACCCCCAGAAACACCATATATTTT
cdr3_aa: CASSPSSTPRNTIYF

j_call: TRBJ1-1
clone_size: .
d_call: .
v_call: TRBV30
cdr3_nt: TGTGCCTGGAGGGAGGGTCAGAACACTGAAGCTTTCTTT
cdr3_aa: CAWREGQNTEAFF

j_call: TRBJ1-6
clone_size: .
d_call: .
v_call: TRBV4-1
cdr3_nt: TGCGCCAGCAGCCAAGATCTTCAACGGGCCCTCCACTTT
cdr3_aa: CASSQDLQRALHF

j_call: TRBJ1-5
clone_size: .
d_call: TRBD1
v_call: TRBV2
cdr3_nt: TGTGCCAGCAGGGACTGGACAGGGACGGGGTGGGGACTCAATCAGCCCCAGCATTTT
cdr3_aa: CASRDWTGTGWGLNQPQHF

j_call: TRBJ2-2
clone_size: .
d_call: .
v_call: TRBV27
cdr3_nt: TGTGCCAGCAGTCCCCGACTAGTAGGCACCGGGGAGCTGTTTTTT
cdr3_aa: CASSPRLVGTGELFF

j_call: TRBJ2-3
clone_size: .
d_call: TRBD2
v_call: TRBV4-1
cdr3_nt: TGCGCCAGCAGCCCTGGACTAGGGCAGATCACAGATACGCAGTATTTT
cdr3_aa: CASSPGLGQITDTQYF

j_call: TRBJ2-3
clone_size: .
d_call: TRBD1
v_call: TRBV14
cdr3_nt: TGTGCCAGCAGCCTCCGGACAGGAACCACAGATACGCAGTATTTT
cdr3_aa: CASSLRTGTTDTQYF

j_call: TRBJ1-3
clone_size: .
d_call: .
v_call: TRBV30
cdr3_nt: TGTGCCTGGAGTGTCCGACAGCCCTCCACTGGAAACACCATATATTTT
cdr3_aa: CAWSVRQPSTGNTIYF

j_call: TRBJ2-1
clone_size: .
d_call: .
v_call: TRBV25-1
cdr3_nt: TGTGCCAGCAGTGAATCGGTCAGGAATGAGCAGTTCTTC
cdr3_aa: CASSESVRNEQFF

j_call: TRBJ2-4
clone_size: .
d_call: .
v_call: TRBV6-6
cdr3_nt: TGTGCCAGCAGCTCCCGCAACGACATTCAGTACTTC
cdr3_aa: CASSSRNDIQYF

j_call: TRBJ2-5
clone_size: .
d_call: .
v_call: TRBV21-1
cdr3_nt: TGTGCCAGCAGTCCCAGACACCACCAAGAGACCCAGTACTTC
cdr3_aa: CASSPRHHQETQYF

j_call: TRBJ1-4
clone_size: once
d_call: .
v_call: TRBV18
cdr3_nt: TGTGCCAGCTCACAGCCAACTAATGAAAAACTGTTTTTT
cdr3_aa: CASSQPTNEKLFF

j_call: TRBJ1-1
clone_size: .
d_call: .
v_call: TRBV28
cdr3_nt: TGTGCCAGCAGTTTAATCAACAAGAACACTGAAGCTTTCTTT
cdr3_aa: CASSLINKNTEAFF

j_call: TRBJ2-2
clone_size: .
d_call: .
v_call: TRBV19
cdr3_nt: TGTGCCAGTAGTCAATGGGCGAACACCGGGGAGCTGTTTTTT
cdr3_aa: CASSQWANTGELFF

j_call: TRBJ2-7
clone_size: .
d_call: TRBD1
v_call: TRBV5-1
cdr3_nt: TGCGCCAGCAGCAGAGGACAGGGCTACGAGCAGTACTTC
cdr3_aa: CASSRGQGYEQYF

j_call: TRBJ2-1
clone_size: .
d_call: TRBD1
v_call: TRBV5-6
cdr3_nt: TGTGCCAGCAGCTTGACAGGGGCCCATGAGCAGTTCTTC
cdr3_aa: CASSLTGAHEQFF

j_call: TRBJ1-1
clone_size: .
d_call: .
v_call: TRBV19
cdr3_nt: TGTGCCAGTAGTATAACGAACACTGAAGCTTTCTTT
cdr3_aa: CASSITNTEAFF

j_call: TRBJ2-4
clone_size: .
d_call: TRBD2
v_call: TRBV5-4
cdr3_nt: TGTGCCAGCAGCCCAAATAACAGGCCGGGGGGGATCGCCTACTTC
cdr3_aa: CASSPNNRPGGIAYF

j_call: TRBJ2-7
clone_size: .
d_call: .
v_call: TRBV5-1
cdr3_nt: TGCGCCAGCAGCGAGACTGGGAGCTCCTACGAGCAGTACTTC
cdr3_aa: CASSETGSSYEQYF

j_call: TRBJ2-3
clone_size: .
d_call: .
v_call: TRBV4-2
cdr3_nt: TGTGCCAGCAGCCAAGGCCGGGGCACAGATACGCAGTATTTT
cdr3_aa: CASSQGRGTDTQYF

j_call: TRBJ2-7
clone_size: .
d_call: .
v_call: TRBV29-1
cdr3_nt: TGCAGCGTTCGGAGCAAGGGGACCTACGAGCAGTACTTC
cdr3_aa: CSVRSKGTYEQYF

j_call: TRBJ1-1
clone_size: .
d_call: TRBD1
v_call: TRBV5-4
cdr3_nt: TGTGCCAGCAGTTCAATGGCGGCAGGGGGTCTCGATGAAGCTTTCTTT
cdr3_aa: CASSSMAAGGLDEAFF

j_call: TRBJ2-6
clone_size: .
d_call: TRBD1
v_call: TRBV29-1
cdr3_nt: TGCACTTGCACAAAGGGACAGGGGAACGCTGGGGCCAACGTCCTGACTTTC
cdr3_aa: CTCTKGQGNAGANVLTF

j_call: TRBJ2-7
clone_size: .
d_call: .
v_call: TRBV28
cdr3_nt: TGTGCCAGCAGTTTGGCCGGTTTGGGTTCCTACGAGCAGTACTTC
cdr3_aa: CASSLAGLGSYEQYF

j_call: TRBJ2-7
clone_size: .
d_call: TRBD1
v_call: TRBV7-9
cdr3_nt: TGTGCCAGCAGCTTAGTCGGTCTCACCGGGACAGGGACCTACGAGCAGTACTTC
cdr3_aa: CASSLVGLTGTGTYEQYF